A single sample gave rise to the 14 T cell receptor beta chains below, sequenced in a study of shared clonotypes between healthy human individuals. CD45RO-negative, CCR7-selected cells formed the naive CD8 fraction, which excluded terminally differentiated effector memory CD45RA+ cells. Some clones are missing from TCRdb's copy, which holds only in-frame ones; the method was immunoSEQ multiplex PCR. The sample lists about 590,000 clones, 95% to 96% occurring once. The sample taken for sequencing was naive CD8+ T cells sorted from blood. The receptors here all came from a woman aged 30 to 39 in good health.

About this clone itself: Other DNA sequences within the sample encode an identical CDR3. The CDR3, as DNA: TGCAGCGTGGAGGGCAATGAGCAGTTCTTC. It codes for CSVEGNEQFF. V gene TRBV29-1 combines with J gene TRBJ2-1; a weak D match, TRBD2 (6 bases). V dropped 6 bases and J dropped 6 bases, with 6 bases sitting between them. Germline CDR1 SQVTM, CDR2 ANQGSEA. CDR3 length: 10 residues.

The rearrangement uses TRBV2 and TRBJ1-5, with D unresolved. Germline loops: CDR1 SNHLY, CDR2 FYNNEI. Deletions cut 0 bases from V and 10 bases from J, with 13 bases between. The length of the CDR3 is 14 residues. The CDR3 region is CASSEADGPGPQHF. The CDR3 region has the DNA TGTGCCAGCAGTGAAGCGGACGGGCCGGGACCCCAGCATTTT.

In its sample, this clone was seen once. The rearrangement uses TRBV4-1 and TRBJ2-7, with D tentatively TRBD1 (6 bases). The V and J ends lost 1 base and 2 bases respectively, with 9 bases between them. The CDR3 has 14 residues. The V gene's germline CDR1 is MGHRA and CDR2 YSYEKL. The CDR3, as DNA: TGCGCCAGCAGCCAAGTTTGGGACACCTACGAGCAGTACTTC. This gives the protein CASSQVWDTYEQYF.

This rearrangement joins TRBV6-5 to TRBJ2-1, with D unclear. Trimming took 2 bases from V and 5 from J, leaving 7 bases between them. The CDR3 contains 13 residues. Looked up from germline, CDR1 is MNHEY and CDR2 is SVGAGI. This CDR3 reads CASSYNVNNEQFF. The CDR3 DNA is TGTGCCAGCAGTTACAACGTGAACAATGAGCAGTTCTTC.

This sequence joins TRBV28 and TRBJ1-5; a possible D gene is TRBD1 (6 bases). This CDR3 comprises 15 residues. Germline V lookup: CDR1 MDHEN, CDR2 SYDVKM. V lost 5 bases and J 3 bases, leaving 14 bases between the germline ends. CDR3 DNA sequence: TGTGCCAGCAGTGCCCGACAGGCCTACAATCAGCCCCAGCATTTT. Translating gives CASSARQAYNQPQHF.

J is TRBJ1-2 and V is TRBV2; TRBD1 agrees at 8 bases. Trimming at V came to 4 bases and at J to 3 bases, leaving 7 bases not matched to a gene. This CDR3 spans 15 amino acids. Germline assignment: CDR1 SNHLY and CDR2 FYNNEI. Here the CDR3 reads CASSAYRGNDYGYTF. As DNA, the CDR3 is TGTGCCAGCAGTGCGTACAGGGGGAACGACTATGGCTACACCTTC. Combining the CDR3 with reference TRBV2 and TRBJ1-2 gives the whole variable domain EPEVTQTPSHQVTQMGQEVILRCVPISNHLYFYWYRQILGQKVEFLVSFYNNEISEKSEIFDDQFSVERPDGSNFTLKIRSTKLEDSAMYFCASSAYRGNDYGYTFGSGTRLTVV.

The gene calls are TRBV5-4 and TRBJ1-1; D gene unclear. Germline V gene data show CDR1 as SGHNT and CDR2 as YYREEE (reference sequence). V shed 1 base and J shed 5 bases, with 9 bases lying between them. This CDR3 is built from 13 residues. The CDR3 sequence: CASSLSRTTEAFF. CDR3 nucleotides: TGTGCCAGCAGCTTGTCCAGGACGACTGAAGCTTTCTTT.

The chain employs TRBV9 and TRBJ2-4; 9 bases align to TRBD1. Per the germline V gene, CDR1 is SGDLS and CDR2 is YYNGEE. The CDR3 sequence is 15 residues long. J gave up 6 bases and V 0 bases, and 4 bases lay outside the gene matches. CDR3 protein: CASSVDGTGRNIQYF. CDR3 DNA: TGTGCCAGCAGCGTAGATGGGACAGGGAGAAACATTCAGTACTTC.

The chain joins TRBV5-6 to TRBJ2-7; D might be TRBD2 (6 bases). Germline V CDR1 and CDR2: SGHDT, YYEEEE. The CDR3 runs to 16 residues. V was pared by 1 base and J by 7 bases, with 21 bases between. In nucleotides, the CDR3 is TGTGCCAGCAGCTTGTCGGCGGGACGAGCGGCAGTAGAGCAGTACTTC. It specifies CASSLSAGRAAVEQYF.

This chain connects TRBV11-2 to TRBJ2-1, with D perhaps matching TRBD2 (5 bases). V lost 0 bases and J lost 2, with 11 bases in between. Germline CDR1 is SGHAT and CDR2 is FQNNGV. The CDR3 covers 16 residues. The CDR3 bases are TGTGCCAGCAGCTTAGAGAGGAGCGGACCCTACAATGAGCAGTTCTTC. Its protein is CASSLERSGPYNEQFF.

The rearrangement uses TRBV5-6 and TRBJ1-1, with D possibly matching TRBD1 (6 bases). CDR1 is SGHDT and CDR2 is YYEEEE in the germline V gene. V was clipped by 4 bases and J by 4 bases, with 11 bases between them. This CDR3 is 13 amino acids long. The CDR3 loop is CASSLGAGTEAFF. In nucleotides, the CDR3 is TGTGCCAGCAGCCTGGGGGCGGGCACTGAAGCTTTCTTT.

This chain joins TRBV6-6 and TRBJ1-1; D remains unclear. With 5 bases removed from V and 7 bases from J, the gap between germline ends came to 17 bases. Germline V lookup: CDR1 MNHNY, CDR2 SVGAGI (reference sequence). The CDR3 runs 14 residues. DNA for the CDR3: TGTGCCAGCAGTCCCCCAACTTCGGGGATTGAAGCTTTCTTT. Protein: CASSPPTSGIEAFF.

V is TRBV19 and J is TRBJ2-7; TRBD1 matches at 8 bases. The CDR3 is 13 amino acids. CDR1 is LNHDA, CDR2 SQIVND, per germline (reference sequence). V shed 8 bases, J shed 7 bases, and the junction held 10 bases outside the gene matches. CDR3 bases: TGTGCCAGTGGACAGGGACTTCTGGGGGAGCAGTACTTC. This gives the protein CASGQGLLGEQYF. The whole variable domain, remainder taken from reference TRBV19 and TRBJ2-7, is DGGITQSPKYLFRKEGQNVTLSCEQNLNHDAMYWYRQDPGQGLRLIYYSQIVNDFQKGDIAEGYSVSREKKESFPLTVTSAQKNPTAFYLCASGQGLLGEQYFGPGTRLTVT.

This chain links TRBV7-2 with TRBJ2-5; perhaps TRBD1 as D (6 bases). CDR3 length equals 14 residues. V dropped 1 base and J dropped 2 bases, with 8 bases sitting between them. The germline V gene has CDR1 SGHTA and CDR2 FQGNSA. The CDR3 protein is CASSLVGTQETQYF. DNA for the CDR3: TGTGCCAGCAGCTTAGTTGGGACACAAGAGACCCAGTACTTC. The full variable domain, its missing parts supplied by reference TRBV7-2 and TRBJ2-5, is GAGVSQSPSNKVTEKGKDVELRCDPISGHTALYWYRQSLGQGLEFLIYFQGNSAPDKSGLPSDRFSAERTGGSVSTLTIQRTQQEDSAVYLCASSLVGTQETQYFGPGTRLLVL.